What follows are 5 T cell receptor beta chains derived from one specimen sequenced in a study of beta chain features in type 1 diabetes (dated by TCRdb to between 2017 and 2018). Libraries were built with the immunoSEQ multiplex PCR assay. All of the isolated RNA was reverse transcribed with the High Capacity cDNA Reverse Transcription Kit, so expressed TCRB transcripts were sequenced. Here the immuneACCESS table is served through TCRdb, limited to in-frame sequences with V and J called. Missing clones are a known gap in these copies; in checked studies unresolved V genes cover under half, and the rest lacks a known reason. The sample table holds about 320,000 clones, of which approximately 14% were seen once. Together, the top ten hold more than 6.5% of the sample. The specimen sequenced was central memory CD4+ T cells from blood. These receptor sequences come from a young man in good health.

This clone showed up just a few times. The CDR3 is CASSSGPGTNDIEQFF. In nucleotides, the CDR3 is TGTGCCAGCAGCTCAGGCCCCGGGACTAACGATATTGAGCAGTTCTTC. V usage is TRBV7-8 and J usage is TRBJ2-1; 7 bases line up with TRBD2. Germline V gene sequence: CDR1 SGHVS, CDR2 FQNEAQ. The V gene end was trimmed by 4 bases and the J gene end by 9 bases; junction bases not matched to a gene: 15. The CDR3 totals 16 residues.

This clone has only a few counts. V is TRBV20-1 and J is TRBJ1-3; D is unclear. The CDR3 is 11 amino acids. V lost 5 bases and J lost 4, with 6 bases in between. Germline V lookup: CDR1 DFQATT, CDR2 SNEGSKA (reference sequence). In DNA form, the CDR3 reads TGCAGTGCTGGAATAGGAAACACCATATATTTT. Translation: CSAGIGNTIYF.

In this sample, this clone turned up a few times. The CDR3 sequence is CASSLGGAAGAETQYF. The CDR3 bases are TGTGCCAGCAGCTTAGGGGGGGCCGCGGGAGCGGAGACCCAGTACTTC. This chain joins TRBV7-2 and TRBJ2-5; tentative D call: TRBD2 (7 bases). Trimming took off 1 base at V and 5 bases at J, with 17 bases between the two ends. There are 16 residues in the CDR3. Germline V CDR1 and CDR2: SGHTA, FQGNSA.

This clone was picked up many times. The rearrangement uses TRBV7-2 and TRBJ2-3; tentatively, D is TRBD1 or TRBD2 (5 bases each). Germline loops: CDR1 SGHTA, CDR2 FQGNSA. Trimming left V 4 bases short and J 14 bases short, with 16 bases between. The CDR3 sequence is 12 residues long. The CDR3 DNA reads TGTGCCAGCAGCTCATCCGGGACCCGGCGGTATTTT. This codes for CASSSSGTRRYF.

This clone was detected a few times. This chain joins TRBV14 and TRBJ2-1; no definite D call. Germline V gene data show CDR1 as SGHDN and CDR2 as FVKESK. V lost 0 bases and J lost 5, with 5 bases in between. The CDR3 runs 13 residues. The CDR3 loop is CASSQDRHNEQFF. The CDR3 nucleotides are TGTGCCAGCAGCCAAGATAGGCACAATGAGCAGTTCTTC.